The T cell receptor beta chain described here comes from a study of shared clonotypes between healthy human individuals (dated by TCRdb to the early 2020s). Describing the broader study: The cohort included three men and a couple of women between 18 and 49 years of age. Per donor, three plates each were used for CD4 naive and CD4 memory, two for CD8 naive, and one for CD8 memory. Blood TCR repertoires of a handful of healthy adults were deeply sequenced to estimate repertoire size and the extent of clonotype sharing between individuals. To increase sequencing depth and limit assay-specific biases, different laboratories used diverse techniques to prepare libraries and sequence TCR repertoires. Leukapheresis yielded between about 0.85 and 10 billion PBMCs per donor.

A single count supports this clone. Its antigen remains undetermined. The sample holds no much larger clone one base away, and base qualities are not on file. From the germline V gene, CDR1 is SGHTA and CDR2 is FQGNSA. The CDR3 spans 14 residues, from the cysteine through the phenylalanine. Just CDR3 DNA is preserved here, 42 bases in frame from base 1. Between the V and J ends, shortened by 5 bases and 4 bases respectively, the junction contains 14 bases. The donors were healthy, HIV-negative adults who had no recently reported acute infections or vaccinations. All donors were Caucasian adults living in Nashville, Tennessee, USA. CD4+ T cells were enriched by magnetic negative selection, after which naive cells were positively selected on CD45RA and the negative fraction was taken as the memory subset. After blood collection by leukapheresis, PBMCs were isolated using Ficoll-Histopaque density gradient centrifugation and then cryopreserved in the vapor phase of liquid nitrogen. Analytical flow cytometry was used to check the purity and quantity of every magnetically sorted T cell population. From each sorted fraction, genomic DNA was isolated and quantified by UV absorbance on a Nanodrop 2000c.

TCR CDR3 regions were amplified from genomic DNA by multiplex PCR using the deep immunoSEQ assay. Genomic DNA extracted from each cell subset was distributed evenly over all wells of several immunoSEQ 96-well plates, and each plate served as one replicate. For sorted subsets, roughly 200 ng of genomic DNA, equivalent to about 30,000 T cell genomes, went into each replicate PCR. Purified libraries were quantified with a Qubit 3.0 fluorometer, sized on a Bioanalyzer 2100, and re-quantified with the KAPA Library Quantification kit. Every immunoSEQ 96-well plate was sequenced on a dedicated single-read 150-cycle Illumina NextSeq 550 flow cell. From the authors' description of their analysis: Because only junctional sequences without quality scores were contained in the immunoSEQ output, filtering matching that applied to full-length reads could not be performed. To assign V/J genes and CDR3, sequences were annotated using PyIR, a Python wrapper for IgBLAST v1.9, with IMGT germline references. Reads with weak V/J assignments (E-value above 1e-6), missing CDR3, stop codons, out-of-frame junctions, or ambiguous translated residues were removed. A V3J clonotype was defined by an identical inferred V gene, J gene, and CDR3 amino acid sequence. Percentage overlap between repertoires was calculated by dividing the number of shared unique clonotypes by the size of the smaller repertoire. Repertoire richness was assessed with RTK rarefaction, the Chao1 estimator, and Recon v2.1 estimates of unobserved clonotypes. OLGA was used to compute generation probabilities for all TCRbeta clonotypes that the gDNA method yielded from a handful of donors. Held by TCRdb, this immuneACCESS table contains in-frame sequences only and omits some clones. Under half of the omission traces to an unresolved V gene where checked; the cause of the rest is unknown. V and J calls and clone size are as listed in that table; D and trimming were resolved from the DNA. The sample includes 1,500,000 or so clones, with just under 99% observed a single time. Approximately 0.38% of the sample goes to the ten largest clones.

Study-wide findings and limitations: Sampling was limited to blood, and TCR repertoires in tissue likely differ from TCR repertoires in blood. Across a few donors, about 5.2% of naive CD4, approximately 3.6% of naive CD8, under 2.5% of memory CD4, and under 0.45% of memory CD8 clonotypes were shared. Estimated clonotype richness was generally larger for naive than for memory subsets. Pairwise subsampling indicated that sequencing depth was expected to affect the degree of clonotype sharing among donors. Compared with non-shared clonotypes, clonotypes shared by all four sorted-subset donors had higher generation probabilities. The small number of donors limited the genetic and exposure-history diversity represented. Incomplete sequencing was indicated by rarefaction of sorted-subset datasets, despite the large sequencing depth.

Recombination connected TRBV7-2 to TRBJ1-2; 6 matching bases give a weak D call of TRBD1. Input material: naive CD4+ T cells sorted from blood. The cell subset or site label for this specimen denotes: CD45RA+ positively selected. The receptor's source is a man between 25 and 39 years old in good health. The nucleotide sequence is given as TGTGCCAGCAGCACACAGGGAGGGGCCTATGGCTACACCTTC. This yields the protein CASSTQGGAYGYTF. Where the CDR3 stops, the reference TRBV7-2 and TRBJ1-2 genes take over; the full variable domain is GAGVSQSPSNKVTEKGKDVELRCDPISGHTALYWYRQSLGQGLEFLIYFQGNSAPDKSGLPSDRFSAERTGGSVSTLTIQRTQQEDSAVYLCASSTQGGAYGYTFGSGTRLTVV.